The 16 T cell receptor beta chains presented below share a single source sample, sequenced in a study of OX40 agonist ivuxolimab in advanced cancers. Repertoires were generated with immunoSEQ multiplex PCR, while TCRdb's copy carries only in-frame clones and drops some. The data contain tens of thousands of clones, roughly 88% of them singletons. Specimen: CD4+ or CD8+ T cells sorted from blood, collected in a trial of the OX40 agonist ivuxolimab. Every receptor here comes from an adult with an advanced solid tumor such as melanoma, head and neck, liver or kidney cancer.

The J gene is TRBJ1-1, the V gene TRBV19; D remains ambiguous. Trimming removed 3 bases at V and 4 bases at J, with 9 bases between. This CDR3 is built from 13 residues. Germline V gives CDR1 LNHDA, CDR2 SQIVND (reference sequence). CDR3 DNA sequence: TGTGCCAGTAGTATTCAGTTGGCCACTGAAGCTTTCTTT. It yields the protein CASSIQLATEAFF.

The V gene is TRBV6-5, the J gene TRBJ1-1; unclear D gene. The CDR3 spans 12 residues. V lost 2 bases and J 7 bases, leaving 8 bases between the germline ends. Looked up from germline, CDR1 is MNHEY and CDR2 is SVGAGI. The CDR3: CASSYGPGEAFF. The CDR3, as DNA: TGTGCCAGCAGTTACGGTCCTGGTGAAGCTTTCTTT.

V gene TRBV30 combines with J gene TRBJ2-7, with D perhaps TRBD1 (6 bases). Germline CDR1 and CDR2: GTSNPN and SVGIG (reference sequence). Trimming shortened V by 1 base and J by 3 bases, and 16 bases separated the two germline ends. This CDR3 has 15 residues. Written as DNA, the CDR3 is TGTGCCTGGAGTGGACAGGACAGCGTAATCTACGAGCAGTACTTC. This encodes CAWSGQDSVIYEQYF.

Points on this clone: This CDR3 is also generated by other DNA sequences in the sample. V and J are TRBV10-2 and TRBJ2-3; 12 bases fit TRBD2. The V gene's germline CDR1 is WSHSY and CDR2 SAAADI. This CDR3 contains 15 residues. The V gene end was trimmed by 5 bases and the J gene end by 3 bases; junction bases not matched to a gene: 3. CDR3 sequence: CASSSTSGGTDTQYF. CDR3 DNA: TGCGCCAGCAGTTCCACTAGCGGGGGGACAGATACGCAGTATTTT.

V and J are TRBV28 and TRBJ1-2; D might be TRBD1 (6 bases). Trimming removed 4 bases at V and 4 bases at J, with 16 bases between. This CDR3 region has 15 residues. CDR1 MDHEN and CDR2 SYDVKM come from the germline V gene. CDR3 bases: TGTGCCAGCAGTTCCGCCGAAATGGGGGCCTATGGCTACACCTTC. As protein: CASSSAEMGAYGYTF.

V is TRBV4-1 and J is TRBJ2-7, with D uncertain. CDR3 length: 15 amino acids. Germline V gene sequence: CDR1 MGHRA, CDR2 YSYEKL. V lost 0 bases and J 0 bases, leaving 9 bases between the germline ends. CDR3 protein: CASSQDGRSSYEQYV. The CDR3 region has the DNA TGCGCCAGCAGCCAAGACGGTAGAAGCTCCTACGAGCAGTACGTC.

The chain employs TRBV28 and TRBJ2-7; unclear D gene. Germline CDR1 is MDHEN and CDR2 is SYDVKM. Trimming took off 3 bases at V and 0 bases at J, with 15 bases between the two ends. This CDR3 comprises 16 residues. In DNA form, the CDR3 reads TGTGCCAGCAGTTTGGAGTCACAGCCGAGCTCCTACGAGCAGTACTTC. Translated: CASSLESQPSSYEQYF.

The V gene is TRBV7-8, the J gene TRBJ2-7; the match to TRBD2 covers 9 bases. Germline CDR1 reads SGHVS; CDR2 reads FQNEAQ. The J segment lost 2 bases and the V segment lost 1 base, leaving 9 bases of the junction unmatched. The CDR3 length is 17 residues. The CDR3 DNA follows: TGTGCCAGCAGCTTAGGGGTGACTAGCGGAGTGGCCTACGAGCAGTACTTC. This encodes CASSLGVTSGVAYEQYF.

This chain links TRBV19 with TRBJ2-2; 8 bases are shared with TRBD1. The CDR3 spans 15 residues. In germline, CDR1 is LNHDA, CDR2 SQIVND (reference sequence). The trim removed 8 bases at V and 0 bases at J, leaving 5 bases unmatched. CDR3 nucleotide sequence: TGTGCCAGTGAGCCACAGGGGGCGAACACCGGGGAGCTGTTTTTT. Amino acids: CASEPQGANTGELFF. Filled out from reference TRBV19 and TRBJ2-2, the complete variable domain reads DGGITQSPKYLFRKEGQNVTLSCEQNLNHDAMYWYRQDPGQGLRLIYYSQIVNDFQKGDIAEGYSVSREKKESFPLTVTSAQKNPTAFYLCASEPQGANTGELFFGEGSRLTVL.

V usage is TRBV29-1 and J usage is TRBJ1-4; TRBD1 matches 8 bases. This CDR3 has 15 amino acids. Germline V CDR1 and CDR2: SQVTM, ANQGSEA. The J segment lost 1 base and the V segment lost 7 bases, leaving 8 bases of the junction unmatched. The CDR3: CSATADRETNEKLFF. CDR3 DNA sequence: TGCAGCGCTACGGCGGACAGGGAAACTAATGAAAAACTGTTTTTT. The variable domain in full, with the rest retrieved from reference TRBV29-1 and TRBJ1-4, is SAVISQKPSRDICQRGTSLTIQCQVDSQVTMMFWYRQQPGQSLTLIATANQGSEATYESGFVIDKFPISRPNLTFSTLTVSNMSPEDSSIYLCSATADRETNEKLFFGSGTQLSVL.

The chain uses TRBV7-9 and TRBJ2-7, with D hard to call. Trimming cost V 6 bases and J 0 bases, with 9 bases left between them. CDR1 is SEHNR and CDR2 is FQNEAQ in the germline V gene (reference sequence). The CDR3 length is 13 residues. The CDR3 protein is CASRRPSSYEQYF. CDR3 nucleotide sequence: TGTGCCAGCAGGCGGCCCAGCTCCTACGAGCAGTACTTC.

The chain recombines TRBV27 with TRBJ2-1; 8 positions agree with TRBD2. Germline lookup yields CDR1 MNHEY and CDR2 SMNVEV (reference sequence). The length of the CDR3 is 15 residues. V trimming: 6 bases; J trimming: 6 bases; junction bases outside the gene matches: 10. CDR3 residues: CASRASSGFSNEQFF. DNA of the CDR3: TGTGCCAGCAGGGCGTCTAGCGGGTTTAGCAATGAGCAGTTCTTC.

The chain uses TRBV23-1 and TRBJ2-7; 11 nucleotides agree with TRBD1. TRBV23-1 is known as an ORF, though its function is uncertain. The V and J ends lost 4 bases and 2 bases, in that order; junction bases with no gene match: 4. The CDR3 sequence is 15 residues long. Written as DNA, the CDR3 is TGCGCCAGCAGTCCAAAGGACAGGGGGCCCTACGAGCAGTACTTC. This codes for CASSPKDRGPYEQYF.

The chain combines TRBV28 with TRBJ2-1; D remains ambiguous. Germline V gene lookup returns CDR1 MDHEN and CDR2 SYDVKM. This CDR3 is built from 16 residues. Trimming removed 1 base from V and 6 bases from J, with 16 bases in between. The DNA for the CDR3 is TGTGCCAGCAGTTTATCCCCTAGGCCCGGTGGCAATGAGCAGTTCTTC. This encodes CASSLSPRPGGNEQFF.

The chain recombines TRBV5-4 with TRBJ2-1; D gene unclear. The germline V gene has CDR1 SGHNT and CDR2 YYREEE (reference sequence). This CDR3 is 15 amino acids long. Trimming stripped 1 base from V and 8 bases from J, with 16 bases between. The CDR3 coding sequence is TGTGCCAGCAGCTTGCTACGAAACGATTTGGATGAGCAGTTCTTC. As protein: CASSLLRNDLDEQFF.

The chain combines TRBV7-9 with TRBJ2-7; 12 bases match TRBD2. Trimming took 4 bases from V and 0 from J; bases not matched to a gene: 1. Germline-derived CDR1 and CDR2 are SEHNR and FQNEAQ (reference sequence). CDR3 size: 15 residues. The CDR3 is CASSSTSGSSYEQYF. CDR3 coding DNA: TGTGCCAGCAGCTCGACTAGCGGGAGCTCCTACGAGCAGTACTTC.